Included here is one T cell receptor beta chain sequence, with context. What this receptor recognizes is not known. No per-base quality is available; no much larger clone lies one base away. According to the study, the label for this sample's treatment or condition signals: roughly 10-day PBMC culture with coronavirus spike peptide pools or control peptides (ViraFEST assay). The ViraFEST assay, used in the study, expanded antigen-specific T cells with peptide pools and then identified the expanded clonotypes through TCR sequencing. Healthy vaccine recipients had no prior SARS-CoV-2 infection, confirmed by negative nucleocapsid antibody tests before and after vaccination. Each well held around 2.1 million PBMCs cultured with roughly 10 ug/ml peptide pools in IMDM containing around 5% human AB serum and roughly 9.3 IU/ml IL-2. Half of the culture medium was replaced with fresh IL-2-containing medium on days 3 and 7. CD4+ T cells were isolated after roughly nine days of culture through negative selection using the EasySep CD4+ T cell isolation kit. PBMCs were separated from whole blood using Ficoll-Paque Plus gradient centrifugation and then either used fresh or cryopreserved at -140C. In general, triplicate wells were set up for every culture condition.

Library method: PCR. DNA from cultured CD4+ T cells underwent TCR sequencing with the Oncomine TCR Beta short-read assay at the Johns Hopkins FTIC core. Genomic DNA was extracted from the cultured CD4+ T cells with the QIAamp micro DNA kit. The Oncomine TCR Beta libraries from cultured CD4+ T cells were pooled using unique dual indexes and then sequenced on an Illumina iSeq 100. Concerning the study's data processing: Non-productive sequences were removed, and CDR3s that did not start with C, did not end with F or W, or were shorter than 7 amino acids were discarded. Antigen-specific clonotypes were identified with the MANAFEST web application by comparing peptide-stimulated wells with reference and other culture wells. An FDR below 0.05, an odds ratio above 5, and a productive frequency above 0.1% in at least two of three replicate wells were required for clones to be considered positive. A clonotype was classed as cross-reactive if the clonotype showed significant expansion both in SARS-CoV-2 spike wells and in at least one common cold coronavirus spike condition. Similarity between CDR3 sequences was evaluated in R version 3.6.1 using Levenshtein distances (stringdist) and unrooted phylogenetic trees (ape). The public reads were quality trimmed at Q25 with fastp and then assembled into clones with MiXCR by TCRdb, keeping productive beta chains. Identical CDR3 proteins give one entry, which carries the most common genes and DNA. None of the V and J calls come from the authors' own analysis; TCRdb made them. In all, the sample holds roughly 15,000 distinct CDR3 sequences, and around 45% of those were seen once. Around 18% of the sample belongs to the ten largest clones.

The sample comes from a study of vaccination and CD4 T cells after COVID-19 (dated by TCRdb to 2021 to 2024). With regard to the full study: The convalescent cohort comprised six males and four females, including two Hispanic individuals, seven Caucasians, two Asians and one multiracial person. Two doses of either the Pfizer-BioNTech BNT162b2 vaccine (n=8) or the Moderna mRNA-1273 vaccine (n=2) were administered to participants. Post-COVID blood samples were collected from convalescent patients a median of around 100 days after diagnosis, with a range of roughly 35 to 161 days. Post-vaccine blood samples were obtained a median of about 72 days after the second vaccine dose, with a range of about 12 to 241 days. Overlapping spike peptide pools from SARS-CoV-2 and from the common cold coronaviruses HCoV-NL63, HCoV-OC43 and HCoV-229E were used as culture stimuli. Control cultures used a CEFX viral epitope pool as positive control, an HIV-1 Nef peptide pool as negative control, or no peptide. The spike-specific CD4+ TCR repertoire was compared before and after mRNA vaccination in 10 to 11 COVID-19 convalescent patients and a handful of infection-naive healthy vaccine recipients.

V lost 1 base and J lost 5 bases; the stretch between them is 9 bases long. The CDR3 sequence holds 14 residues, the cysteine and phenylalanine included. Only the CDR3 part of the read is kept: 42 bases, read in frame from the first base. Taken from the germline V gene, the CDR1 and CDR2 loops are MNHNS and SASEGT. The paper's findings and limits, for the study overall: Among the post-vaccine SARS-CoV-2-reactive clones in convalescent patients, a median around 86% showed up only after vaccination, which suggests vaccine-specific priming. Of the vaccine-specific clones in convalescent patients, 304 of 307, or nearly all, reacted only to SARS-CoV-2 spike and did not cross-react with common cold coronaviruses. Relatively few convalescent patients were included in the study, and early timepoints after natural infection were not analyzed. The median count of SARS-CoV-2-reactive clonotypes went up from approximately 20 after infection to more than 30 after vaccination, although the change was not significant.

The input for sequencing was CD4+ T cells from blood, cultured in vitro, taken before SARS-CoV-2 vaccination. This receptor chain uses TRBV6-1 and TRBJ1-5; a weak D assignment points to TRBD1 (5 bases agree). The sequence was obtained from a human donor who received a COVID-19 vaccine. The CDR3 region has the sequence CASSEGRGYQPQHF. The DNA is TGTGCCAGCAGTGAAGGGCGGGGGTATCAGCCCCAGCATTTT.